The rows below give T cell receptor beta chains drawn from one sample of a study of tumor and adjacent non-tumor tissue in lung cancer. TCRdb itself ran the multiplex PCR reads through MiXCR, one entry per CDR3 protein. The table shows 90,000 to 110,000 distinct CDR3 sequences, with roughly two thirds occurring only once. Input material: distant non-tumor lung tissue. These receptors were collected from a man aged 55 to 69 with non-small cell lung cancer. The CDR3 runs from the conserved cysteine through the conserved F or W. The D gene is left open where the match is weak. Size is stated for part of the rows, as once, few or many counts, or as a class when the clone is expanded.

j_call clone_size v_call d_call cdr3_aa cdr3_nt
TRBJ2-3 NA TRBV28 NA CVTTDLTDTQCF TGTGTCACTACGGACCTCACGGATACGCAGTGTTTT
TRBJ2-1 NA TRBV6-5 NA CASRRQREMIDEQFF TGTGCCAGCAGACGCCAGCGTGAGATGATCGATGAGCAGTTCTTC
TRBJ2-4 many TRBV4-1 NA CASSQEQKRAKNIQYF TGCGCCAGCAGCCAAGAGCAGAAGCGAGCCAAAAACATTCAGTACTTC
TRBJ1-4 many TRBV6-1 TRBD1 CASRVRGLDEKLFF TGTGCCAGCAGGGTCAGGGGGCTTGATGAAAAACTGTTTTTT
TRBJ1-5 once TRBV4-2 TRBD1 CASSADRGFNQSQHF TGTGCCAGCAGCGCTGACAGGGGCTTTAATCAGTCCCAGCATTTT
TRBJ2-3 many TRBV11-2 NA CASSLGGSTTGDFRTDTQYF TGTGCCAGCAGCTTAGGTGGATCTACCACCGGGGATTTTAGGACAGATACGCAGTATTTT
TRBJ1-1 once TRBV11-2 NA CASSPKGGGITEAFF TGTGCCAGCAGCCCGAAGGGTGGGGGTATCACTGAAGCTTTCTTT
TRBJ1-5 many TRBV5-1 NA CASSLEAGFNQPQHF TGCGCCAGCAGCTTGGAGGCAGGGTTTAATCAGCCCCAGCATTTT
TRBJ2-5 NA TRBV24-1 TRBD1 CATSDTGGAGTQYF TGTGCCACCAGTGACACAGGGGGCGCAGGGACCCAGTACTTC
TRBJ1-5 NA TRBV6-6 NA CASSNGGAGLSNRPQHF TGTGCCAGCAGTAACGGTGGGGCAGGATTGAGCAATCGGCCCCAGCATTTT
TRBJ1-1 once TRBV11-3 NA CTNSLGRGSTEAFF TGTACCAATAGCTTAGGACGAGGCAGCACTGAAGCTTTCTTT
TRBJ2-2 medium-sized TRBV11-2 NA CASSLLSGATNTGELFF TGTGCCAGCAGCTTACTTTCAGGGGCGACGAACACCGGGGAGCTGTTTTTT
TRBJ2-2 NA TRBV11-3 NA CASSPGELTGELFF TGTGCCAGCAGCCCCGGGGAGCTCACTGGGGAACTGTTTTTT
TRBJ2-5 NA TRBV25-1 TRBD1 CASRQGALYQETQYF TGTGCCAGCAGACAGGGGGCTTTGTACCAAGAGACCCAGTACTTC
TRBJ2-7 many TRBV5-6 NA CASSPVSRSYEQYF TGTGCCAGCAGCCCCGTGAGCAGATCCTACGAGCAGTACTTC
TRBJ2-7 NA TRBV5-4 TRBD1 CASSLDQIKTRTGSSVEQYF TGTGCCAGCAGCTTGGATCAGATAAAGACCAGGACAGGGTCTTCGGTCGAGCAGTACTTC
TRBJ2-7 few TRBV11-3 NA CASRIANGSSYEQYF TGTGCCAGTAGGATTGCTAACGGGAGCTCCTACGAGCAGTACTTC
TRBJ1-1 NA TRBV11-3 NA CASNLIPGLNTEAFF TGTGCCAGTAACTTAATCCCGGGGTTGAACACTGAAGCTTTCTTT
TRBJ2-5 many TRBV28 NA CASRRTYQETQYF TGTGCCAGCAGACGGACTTACCAAGAGACCCAGTACTTC
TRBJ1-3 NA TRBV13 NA CVSSSTSSWAGRSGNTIYF TGTGTCAGCAGCTCCACTTCCTCCTGGGCAGGGCGCTCTGGAAACACCATATATTTT
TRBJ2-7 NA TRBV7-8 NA CANSLALGLTAYGQYF TGTGCCAACAGCTTAGCGTTGGGTTTGACGGCCTACGGGCAGTACTTC
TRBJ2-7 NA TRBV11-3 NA CASSIESGSEQYF TGTGCTAGCAGCATAGAGTCCGGGAGCGAGCAGTACTTC
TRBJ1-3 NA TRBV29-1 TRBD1 CSVRTGQHSGNAIYF TGCAGCGTTCGAACGGGACAGCACTCAGGAAACGCCATATATTTT
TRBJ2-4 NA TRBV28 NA CASSSSGRGNIQYF TGTGCCAGCAGTTCCTCCGGTCGTGGAAACATTCAGTACTTC
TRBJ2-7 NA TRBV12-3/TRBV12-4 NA CACRGPYGQYF TGTGCCTGCCGTGGGCCCTACGGGCAGTACTTC
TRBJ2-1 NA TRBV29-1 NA CSVGQGGNEHFF TGCAGCGTTGGGCAGGGTGGCAATGAGCACTTCTTC
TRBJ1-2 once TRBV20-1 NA CSAHSAGANNGYTF TGCAGTGCTCACAGCGCGGGTGCTAACAATGGCTACACCTTC
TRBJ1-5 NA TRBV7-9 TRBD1 CASSTTGNNQPQHF TGTGCCAGCAGCACGACAGGGAACAATCAGCCCCAGCATTTT
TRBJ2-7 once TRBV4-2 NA CTSSRGGCGHEQYF TGTACCAGCAGCCGAGGGGGATGCGGACACGAGCAGTACTTC
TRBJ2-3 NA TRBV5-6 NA CANSLGRGNTQYF TGTGCAAACAGCTTGGGGCGGGGAAATACGCAGTATTTT
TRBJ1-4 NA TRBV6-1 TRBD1 CAICRGHTNQKLFF TGTGCCATCTGCAGGGGGCACACTAATCAAAAACTGTTTTTT